The source of this TCR beta chain is a study of blood T cell repertoires in COVID-19. The CDR3 has 14 amino acids. With 4 bases removed from V and 5 bases from J, the gap between germline ends came to 11 bases. Per germline, CDR1 SNHLY and CDR2 FYNNEI. Sequenced by immunoSEQ multiplex PCR; TCRdb stores in-frame clones only, minus some. The sample lists under 100,000 clones, 85% to 90% seen once, with approximately 4.4% in the top ten. The sequencing input was peripheral blood. This TCR was sampled from a man in his fifties or sixties with active COVID-19. The J gene is TRBJ2-2, the V gene TRBV2; D remains ambiguous. The CDR3 reads CASSVLPRTGELFF. The CDR3 DNA is TGTGCCAGCAGTGTACTCCCCCGGACCGGGGAGCTGTTTTTT. The whole variable domain, filled in from reference TRBV2 and TRBJ2-2, reads EPEVTQTPSHQVTQMGQEVILRCVPISNHLYFYWYRQILGQKVEFLVSFYNNEISEKSEIFDDQFSVERPDGSNFTLKIRSTKLEDSAMYFCASSVLPRTGELFFGEGSRLTVL.